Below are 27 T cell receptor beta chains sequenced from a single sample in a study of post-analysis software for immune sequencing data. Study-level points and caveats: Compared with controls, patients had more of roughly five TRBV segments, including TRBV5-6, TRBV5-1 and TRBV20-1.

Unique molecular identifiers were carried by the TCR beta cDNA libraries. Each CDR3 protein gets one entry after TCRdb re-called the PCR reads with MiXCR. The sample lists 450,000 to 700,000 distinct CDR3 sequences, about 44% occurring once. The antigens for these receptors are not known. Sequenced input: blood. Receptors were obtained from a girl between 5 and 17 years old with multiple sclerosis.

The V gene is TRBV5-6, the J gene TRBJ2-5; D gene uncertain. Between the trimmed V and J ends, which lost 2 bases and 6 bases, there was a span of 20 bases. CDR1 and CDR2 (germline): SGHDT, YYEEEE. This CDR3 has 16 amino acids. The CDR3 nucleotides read TGTGCCAGCAGCTTAGGTCTGGCCACGATAGGAAAGACCCAGTACTTC. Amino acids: CASSLGLATIGKTQYF.

Here the CDR3 DNA reads TGTGCCAGCAGCTTTCCGACAGGAGCAACAGATACGCAGTATTTT. This translates into CASSFPTGATDTQYF. The chain employs TRBV5-5 and TRBJ2-3, with D tentatively TRBD1 (6 bases). Germline assignment: CDR1 SGHKS and CDR2 YYEKEE (reference sequence). The length of the CDR3 is 15 residues. V dropped 2 bases and J dropped 3 bases, with 13 bases sitting between them. The full variable domain, in which reference TRBV5-5 and TRBJ2-3 provide the parts outside the CDR3, is DAGVTQSPTHLIKTRGQQVTLRCSPISGHKSVSWYQQVLGQGPQFIFQYYEKEERGRGNFPDRFSARQFPNYSSELNVNALLLGDSALYLCASSFPTGATDTQYFGPGTRLTVL.

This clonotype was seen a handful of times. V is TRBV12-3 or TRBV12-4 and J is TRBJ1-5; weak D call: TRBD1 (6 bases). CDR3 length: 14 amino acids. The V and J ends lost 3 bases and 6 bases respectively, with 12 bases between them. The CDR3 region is CASSLYREVQPQHF. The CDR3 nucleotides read TGTGCCAGCAGTTTGTACAGGGAAGTTCAGCCCCAGCATTTT.

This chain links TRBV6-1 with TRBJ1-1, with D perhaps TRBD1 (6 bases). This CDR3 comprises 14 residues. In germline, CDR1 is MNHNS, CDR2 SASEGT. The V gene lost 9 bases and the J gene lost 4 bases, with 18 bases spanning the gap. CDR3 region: CASATGNQVTEAFF. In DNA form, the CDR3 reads TGTGCCAGTGCTACAGGGAATCAGGTCACTGAAGCTTTCTTT.

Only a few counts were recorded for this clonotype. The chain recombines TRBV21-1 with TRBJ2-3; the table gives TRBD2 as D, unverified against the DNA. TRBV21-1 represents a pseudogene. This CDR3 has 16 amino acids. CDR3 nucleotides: TGTGCCAACAGCAAGCTTGAGGCGGGAGAAAGGGATACGCAGTATTTT. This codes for CANSKLEAGERDTQYF.

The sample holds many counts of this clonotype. The DNA of the CDR3 is TGCAGCGCCGGCCGAGAGGCTAACTATGGCTACACCTTC. It specifies CSAGREANYGYTF. This sequence joins TRBV29-1 and TRBJ1-2; D gene ambiguous. Germline assignment: CDR1 SQVTM and CDR2 ANQGSEA. V was cut by 7 bases and J by 0 bases, with 12 bases left in between. The CDR3 spans 13 residues.

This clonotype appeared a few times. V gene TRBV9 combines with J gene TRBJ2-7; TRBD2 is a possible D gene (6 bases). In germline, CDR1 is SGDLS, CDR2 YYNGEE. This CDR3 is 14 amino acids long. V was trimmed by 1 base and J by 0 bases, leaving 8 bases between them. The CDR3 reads CASSVSSGSYEQYF. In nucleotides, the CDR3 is TGTGCCAGCAGCGTAAGTAGCGGCTCCTACGAGCAGTACTTC.

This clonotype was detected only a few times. In DNA, the CDR3 is TGTGCCAGCAGCTTAAGGCGGGAGCAGTACTTC. Translating it yields CASSLRREQYF. The rearrangement joins TRBV5-6 to TRBJ2-7; D gene uncertain. Trimming took off 2 bases at V and 7 bases at J, with 7 bases between the two ends. The germline CDR1 and CDR2 sequences are SGHDT and YYEEEE. This CDR3 comprises 11 residues. Using reference TRBV5-6 and TRBJ2-7 for the parts outside the CDR3, the full variable domain is DAGVTQSPTHLIKTRGQQVTLRCSPKSGHDTVSWYQQALGQGPQFIFQYYEEEERQRGNFPDRFSGHQFPNYSSELNVNALLLGDSALYLCASSLRREQYFGPGTRLTVT.

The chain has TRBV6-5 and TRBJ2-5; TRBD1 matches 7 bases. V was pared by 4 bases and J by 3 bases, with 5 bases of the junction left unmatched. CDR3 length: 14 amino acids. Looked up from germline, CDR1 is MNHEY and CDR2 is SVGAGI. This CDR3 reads CASSSPGQEETQYF. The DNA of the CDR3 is TGTGCCAGCAGTTCCCCAGGACAGGAAGAGACCCAGTACTTC.

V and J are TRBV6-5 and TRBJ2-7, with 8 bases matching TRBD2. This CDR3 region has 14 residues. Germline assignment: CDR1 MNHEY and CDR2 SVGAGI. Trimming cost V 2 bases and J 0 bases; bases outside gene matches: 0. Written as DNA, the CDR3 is TGTGCCAGCAGTTACACTAGCGGCTCCTACGAGCAGTACTTC. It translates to CASSYTSGSYEQYF.

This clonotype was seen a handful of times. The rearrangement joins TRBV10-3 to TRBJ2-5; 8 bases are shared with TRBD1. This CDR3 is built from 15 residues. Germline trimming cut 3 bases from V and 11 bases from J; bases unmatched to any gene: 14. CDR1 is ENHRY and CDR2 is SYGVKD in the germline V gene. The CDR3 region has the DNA TGTGCCATCAGTGAAGGGACAGGAGTTACCTACGGGCAGTACTTC. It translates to CAISEGTGVTYGQYF.

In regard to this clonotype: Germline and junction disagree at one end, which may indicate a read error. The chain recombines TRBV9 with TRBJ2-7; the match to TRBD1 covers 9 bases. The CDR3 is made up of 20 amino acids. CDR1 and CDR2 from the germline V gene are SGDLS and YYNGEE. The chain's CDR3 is CASGVTDTISGTGSSYEQYF. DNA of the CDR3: TGTGCCAGCGGCGTAACCGATACCATTTCCGGGACAGGGAGCTCCTACGAGCAGTACTTC.

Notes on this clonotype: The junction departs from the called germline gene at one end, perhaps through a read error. The CDR3 DNA is TGTGCCAGCAGCTTAGGGCTAGATCAGGATGAGCAGATCTTC. Its translation is CASSLGLDQDEQIF. The chain employs TRBV7-8 and TRBJ2-1; D unresolved. This CDR3 spans 14 amino acids. The germline V gene encodes CDR1 SGHVS and CDR2 FQNEAQ.

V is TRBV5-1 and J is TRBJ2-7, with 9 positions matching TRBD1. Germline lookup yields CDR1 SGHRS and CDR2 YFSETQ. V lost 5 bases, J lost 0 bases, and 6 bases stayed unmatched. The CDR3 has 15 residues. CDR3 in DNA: TGCGCCAGCAGAGTTGGACAGGGGTACTCCTACGAGCAGTACTTC. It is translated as CASRVGQGYSYEQYF.

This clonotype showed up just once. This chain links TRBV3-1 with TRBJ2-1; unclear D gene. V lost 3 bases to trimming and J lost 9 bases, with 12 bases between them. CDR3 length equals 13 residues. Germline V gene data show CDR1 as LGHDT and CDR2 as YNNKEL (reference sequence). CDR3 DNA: TGTGCCAGCAGCCAGAGGCGGTCGGGTGAGCAGTTCTTC. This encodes CASSQRRSGEQFF.

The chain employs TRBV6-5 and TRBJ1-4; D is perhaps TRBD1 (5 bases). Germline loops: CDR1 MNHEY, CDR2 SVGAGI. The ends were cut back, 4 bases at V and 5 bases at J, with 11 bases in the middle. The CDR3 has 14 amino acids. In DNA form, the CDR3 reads TGTGCCAGCAGTTCGGGCAGGGAAAATGAAAAACTGTTTTTT. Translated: CASSSGRENEKLFF.

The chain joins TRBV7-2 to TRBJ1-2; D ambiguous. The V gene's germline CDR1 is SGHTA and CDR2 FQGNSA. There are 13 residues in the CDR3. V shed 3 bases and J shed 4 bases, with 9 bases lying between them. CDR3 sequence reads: CASSFSDGYGYTF. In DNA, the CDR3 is TGTGCCAGCAGCTTCTCGGACGGCTATGGCTACACCTTC.

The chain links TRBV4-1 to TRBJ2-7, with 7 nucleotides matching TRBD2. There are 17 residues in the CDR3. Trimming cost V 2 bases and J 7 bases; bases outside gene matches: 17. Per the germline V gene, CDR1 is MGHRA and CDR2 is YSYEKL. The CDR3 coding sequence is TGCGCCAGCAGCCAAAAGGTCAACTTAGCGGGCTCGAGTGAGCAGTACTTC. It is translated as CASSQKVNLAGSSEQYF.

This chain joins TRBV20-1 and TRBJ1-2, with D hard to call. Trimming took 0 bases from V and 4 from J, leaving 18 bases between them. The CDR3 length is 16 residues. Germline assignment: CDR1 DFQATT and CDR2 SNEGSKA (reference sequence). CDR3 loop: CSARDRHGGDAYGYTF. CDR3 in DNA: TGCAGTGCTAGAGATCGACACGGCGGGGATGCCTATGGCTACACCTTC.

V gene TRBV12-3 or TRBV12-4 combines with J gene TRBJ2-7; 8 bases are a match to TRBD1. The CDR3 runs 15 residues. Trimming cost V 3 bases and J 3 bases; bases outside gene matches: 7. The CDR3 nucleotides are TGTGCCAGCAGTTTCCCCCAGGGGGCGAACTACGAGCAGTACTTC. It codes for CASSFPQGANYEQYF.

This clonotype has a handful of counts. CDR3 sequence reads: CASSSDRDGTYEQYF. The CDR3, as DNA: TGTGCCAGCAGTTCGGATCGGGACGGTACCTACGAGCAGTACTTC. The J gene is TRBJ2-7, the V gene TRBV6-5; either TRBD1 or TRBD2 may fit D (5 bases each). CDR1 MNHEY and CDR2 SVGAGI come from the germline V gene. This CDR3 region has 15 residues. V shed 4 bases and J shed 2 bases, with 15 bases lying between them.

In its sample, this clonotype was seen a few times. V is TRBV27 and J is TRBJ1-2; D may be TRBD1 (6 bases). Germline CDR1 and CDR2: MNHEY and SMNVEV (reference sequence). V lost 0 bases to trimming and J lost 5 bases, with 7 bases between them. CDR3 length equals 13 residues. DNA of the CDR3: TGTGCCAGCAGTTTATCGCAGGGGTATGGCTACACCTTC. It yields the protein CASSLSQGYGYTF.

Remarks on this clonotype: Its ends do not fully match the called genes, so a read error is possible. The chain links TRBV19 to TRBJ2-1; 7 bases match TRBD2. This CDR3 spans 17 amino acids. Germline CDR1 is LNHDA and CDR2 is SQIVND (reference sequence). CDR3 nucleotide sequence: TGTGCCAGTAGCATAGTTATATCGCGGGGGACCTACAATGAGCAGTTCTTC. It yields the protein CASSIVISRGTYNEQFF. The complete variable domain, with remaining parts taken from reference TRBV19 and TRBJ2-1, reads DGGITQSPKYLFRKEGQNVTLSCEQNLNHDAMYWYRQDPGQGLRLIYYSQIVNDFQKGDIAEGYSVSREKKESFPLTVTSAQKNPTAFYLCASSIVISRGTYNEQFFGPGTRLTVL.

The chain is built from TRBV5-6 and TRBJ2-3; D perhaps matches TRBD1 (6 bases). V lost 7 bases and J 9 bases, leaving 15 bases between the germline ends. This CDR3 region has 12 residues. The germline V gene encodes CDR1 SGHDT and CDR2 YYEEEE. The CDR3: CASGVRTATQYF. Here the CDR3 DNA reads TGTGCCAGCGGTGTTCGGACAGCCACGCAGTATTTT.

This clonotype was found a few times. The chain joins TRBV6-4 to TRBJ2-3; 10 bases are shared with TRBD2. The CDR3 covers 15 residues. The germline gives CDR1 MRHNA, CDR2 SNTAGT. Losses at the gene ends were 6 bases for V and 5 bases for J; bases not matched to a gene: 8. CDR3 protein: CASSPASGSGDTQYF. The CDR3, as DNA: TGTGCCAGCAGCCCCGCTAGCGGGAGTGGAGATACGCAGTATTTT.

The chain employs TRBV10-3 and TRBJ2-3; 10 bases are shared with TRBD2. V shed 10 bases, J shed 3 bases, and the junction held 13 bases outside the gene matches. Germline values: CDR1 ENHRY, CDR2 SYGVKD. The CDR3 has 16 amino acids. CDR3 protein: CATSSRTSGTTDTQYF. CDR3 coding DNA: TGTGCCACCAGCTCTCGGACTAGCGGAACTACAGATACGCAGTATTTT.

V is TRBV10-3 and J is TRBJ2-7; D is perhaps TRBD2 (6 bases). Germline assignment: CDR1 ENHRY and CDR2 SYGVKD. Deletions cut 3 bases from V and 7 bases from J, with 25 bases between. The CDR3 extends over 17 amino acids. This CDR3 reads CAISDQGRSGLGGEQYF. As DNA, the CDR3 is TGTGCCATCAGTGACCAAGGGAGGTCAGGCCTTGGTGGGGAGCAGTACTTC.